This section outlines one T cell receptor beta chain sequence together with its context. Antigen unknown. Germline CDR1 and CDR2: SQVTM and ANQGSEA. The V and J ends lost 7 bases and 3 bases, in that order; junction bases with no gene match: 5. The CDR3 is 13 residues long. These data belong to a study of cytomegalovirus exposure and HLA in healthy donors. Study background: As an earlier analysis found, roughly 170 million T cells yielded 90 million to 140 million unique TCR beta sequences.

Study outcomes and limitations: Later analysis suggested links between common viral pathogens and several top significant clusters. Altogether, about 160 TCR beta chains were recorded as cytomegalovirus-associated. It was shown in a later analysis that HLA-associated TCR beta chains were more clonally expanded than other, equally common chains.

Use of 60 Vbeta and 13 Jbeta primers characterized the PCR. Produced via immunoSEQ multiplex PCR; TCRdb's table is partial and in-frame only. The table has about 160,000 clones, approximately 80% seen once. This receptor was identified in a man between 18 and 29 years old in good health and CMV-seropositive. V usage is TRBV29-1 and J usage is TRBJ2-5, with 10 nucleotides matching TRBD2. Source material: PBMCs. As DNA, the CDR3 is TGCAGCGCTCACCTAGCGGGAGAAGAGACCCAGTACTTC. Amino acid sequence: CSAHLAGEETQYF.